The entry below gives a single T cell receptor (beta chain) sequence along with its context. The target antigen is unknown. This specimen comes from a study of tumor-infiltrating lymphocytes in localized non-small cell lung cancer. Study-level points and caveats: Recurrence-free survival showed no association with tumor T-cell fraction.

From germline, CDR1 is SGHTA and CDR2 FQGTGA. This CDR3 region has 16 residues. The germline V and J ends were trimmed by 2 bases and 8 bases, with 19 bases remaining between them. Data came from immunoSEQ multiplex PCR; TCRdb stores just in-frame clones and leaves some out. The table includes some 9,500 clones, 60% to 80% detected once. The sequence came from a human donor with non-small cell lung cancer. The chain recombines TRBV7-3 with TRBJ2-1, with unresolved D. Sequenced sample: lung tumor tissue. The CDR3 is CASSLFGSQTSDEQFF. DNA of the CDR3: TGTGCCAGCAGCTTATTCGGCAGCCAGACTTCCGATGAGCAGTTCTTC.